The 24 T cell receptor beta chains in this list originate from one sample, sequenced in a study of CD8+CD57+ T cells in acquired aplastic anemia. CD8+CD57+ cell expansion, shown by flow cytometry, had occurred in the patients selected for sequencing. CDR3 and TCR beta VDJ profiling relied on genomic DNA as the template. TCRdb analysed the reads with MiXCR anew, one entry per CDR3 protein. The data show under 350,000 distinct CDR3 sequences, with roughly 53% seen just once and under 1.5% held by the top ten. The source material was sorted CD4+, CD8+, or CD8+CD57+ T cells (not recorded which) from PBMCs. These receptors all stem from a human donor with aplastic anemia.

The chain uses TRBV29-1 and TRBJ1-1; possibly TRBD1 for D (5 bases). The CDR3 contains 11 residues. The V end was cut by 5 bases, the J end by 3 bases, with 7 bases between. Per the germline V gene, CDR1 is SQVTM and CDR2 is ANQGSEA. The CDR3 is CSVQGDTEAFF. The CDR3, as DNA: TGCAGCGTTCAAGGGGACACTGAAGCTTTCTTT.

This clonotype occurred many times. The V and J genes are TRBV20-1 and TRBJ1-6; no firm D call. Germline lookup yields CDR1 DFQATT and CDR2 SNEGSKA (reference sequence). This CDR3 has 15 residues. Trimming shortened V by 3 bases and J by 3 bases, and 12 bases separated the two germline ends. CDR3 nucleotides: TGCAGTGCTAGTAGCATGCAGATCTATAATTCACCCCTCCACTTT. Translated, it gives CSASSMQIYNSPLHF.

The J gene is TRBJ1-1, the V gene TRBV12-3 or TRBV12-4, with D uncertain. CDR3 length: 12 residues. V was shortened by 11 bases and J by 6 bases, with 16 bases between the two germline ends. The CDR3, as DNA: TGTGCCGGCTCACAAGACCGATCTGAAGCTTTCTTT. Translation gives CAGSQDRSEAFF.

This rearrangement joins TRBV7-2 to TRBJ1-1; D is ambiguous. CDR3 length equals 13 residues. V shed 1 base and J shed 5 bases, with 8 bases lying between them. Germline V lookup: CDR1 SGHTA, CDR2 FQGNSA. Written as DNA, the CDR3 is TGTGCCAGCAGCTTAGTCCTACAGACTGAAGCTTTCTTT. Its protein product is CASSLVLQTEAFF.

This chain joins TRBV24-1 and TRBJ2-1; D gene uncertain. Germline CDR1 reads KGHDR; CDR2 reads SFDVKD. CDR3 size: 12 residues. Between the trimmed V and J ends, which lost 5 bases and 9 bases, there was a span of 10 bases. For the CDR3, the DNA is TGTGCCACCAGTGCCCAGCCGGGTGAGCAGTTCTTC. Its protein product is CATSAQPGEQFF.

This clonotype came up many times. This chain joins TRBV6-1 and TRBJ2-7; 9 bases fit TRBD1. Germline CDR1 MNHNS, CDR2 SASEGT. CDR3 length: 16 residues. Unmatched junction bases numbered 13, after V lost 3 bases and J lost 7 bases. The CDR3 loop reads CASSDDRGQGRLEQYF. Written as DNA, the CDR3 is TGTGCCAGCAGTGATGATAGGGGACAGGGTCGCCTGGAGCAGTACTTC.

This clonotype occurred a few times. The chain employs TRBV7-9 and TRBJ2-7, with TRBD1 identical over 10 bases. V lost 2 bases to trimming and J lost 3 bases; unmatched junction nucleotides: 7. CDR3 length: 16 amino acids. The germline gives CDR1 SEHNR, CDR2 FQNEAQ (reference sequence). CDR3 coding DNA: TGTGCCAGCAGCTTAATCGGACAGGGGGATATCTACGAGCAGTACTTC. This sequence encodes CASSLIGQGDIYEQYF. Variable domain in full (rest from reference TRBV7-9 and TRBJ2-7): DTGVSQNPRHKITKRGQNVTFRCDPISEHNRLYWYRQTLGQGPEFLTYFQNEAQLEKSRLLSDRFSAERPKGSFSTLEIQRTEQGDSAMYLCASSLIGQGDIYEQYFGPGTRLTVT.

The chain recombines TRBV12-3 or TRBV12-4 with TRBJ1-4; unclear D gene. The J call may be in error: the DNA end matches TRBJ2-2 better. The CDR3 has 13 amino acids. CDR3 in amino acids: CASSLKGDGELFF. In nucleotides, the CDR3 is TGTGCCAGCAGTTTAAAGGGTGACGGGGAGCTGTTTTTT.

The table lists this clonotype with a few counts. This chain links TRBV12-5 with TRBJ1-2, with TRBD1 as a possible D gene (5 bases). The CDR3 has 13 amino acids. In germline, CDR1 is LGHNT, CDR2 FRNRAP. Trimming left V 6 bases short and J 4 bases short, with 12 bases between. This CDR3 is CASGQGVFYGYTF. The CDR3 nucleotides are TGTGCTAGTGGCCAAGGGGTTTTCTATGGCTACACCTTC.

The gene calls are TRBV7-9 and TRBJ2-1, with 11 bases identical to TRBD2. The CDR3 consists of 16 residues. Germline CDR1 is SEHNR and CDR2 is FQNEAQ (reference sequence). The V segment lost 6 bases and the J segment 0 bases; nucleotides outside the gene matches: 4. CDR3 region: CASSSGGASSYNEQFF. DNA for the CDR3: TGTGCCAGCAGTAGCGGGGGGGCCAGCTCCTACAATGAGCAGTTCTTC. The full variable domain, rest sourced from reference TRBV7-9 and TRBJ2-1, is DTGVSQNPRHKITKRGQNVTFRCDPISEHNRLYWYRQTLGQGPEFLTYFQNEAQLEKSRLLSDRFSAERPKGSFSTLEIQRTEQGDSAMYLCASSSGGASSYNEQFFGPGTRLTVL.

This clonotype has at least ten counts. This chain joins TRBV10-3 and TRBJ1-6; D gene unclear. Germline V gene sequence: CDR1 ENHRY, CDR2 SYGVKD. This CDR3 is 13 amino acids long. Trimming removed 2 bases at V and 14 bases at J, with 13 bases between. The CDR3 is CAISEGPERALHF. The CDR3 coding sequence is TGTGCCATCAGTGAGGGCCCCGAGAGGGCCCTCCACTTT.

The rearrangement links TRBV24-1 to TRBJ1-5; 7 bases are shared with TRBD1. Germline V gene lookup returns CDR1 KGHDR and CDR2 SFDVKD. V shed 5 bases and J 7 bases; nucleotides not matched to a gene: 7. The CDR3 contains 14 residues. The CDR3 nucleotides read TGTGCCACCAGTGCAGGCGGCAGGGGGCAGCCCCAGCATTTT. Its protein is CATSAGGRGQPQHF.

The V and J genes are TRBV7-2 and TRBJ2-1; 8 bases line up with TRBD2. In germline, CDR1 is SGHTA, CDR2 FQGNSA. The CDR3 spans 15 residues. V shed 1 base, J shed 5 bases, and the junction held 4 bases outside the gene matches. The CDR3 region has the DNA TGTGCCAGCAGCTTAGGGAGCGGGGGAAACAATGAGCAGTTCTTC. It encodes CASSLGSGGNNEQFF. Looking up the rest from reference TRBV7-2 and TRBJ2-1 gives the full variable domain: GAGVSQSPSNKVTEKGKDVELRCDPISGHTALYWYRQSLGQGLEFLIYFQGNSAPDKSGLPSDRFSAERTGGSVSTLTIQRTQQEDSAVYLCASSLGSGGNNEQFFGPGTRLTVL.

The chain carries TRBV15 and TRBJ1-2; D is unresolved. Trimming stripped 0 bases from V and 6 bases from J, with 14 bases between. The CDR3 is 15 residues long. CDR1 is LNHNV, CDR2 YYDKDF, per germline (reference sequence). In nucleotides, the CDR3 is TGTGCCACCAGCAGAGATCGTACAGTTAGTAATGGCTACACCTTC. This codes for CATSRDRTVSNGYTF.

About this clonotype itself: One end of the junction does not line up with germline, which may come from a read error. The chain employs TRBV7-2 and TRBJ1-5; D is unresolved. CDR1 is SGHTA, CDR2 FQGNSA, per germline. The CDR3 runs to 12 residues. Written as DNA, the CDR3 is TGTTCCAGCAGCTACGGCAATCAGCCCCAGCATTTT. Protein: CSSSYGNQPQHF. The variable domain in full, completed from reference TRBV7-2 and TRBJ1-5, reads GAGVSQSPSNKVTEKGKDVELRCDPISGHTALYWYRQSLGQGLEFLIYFQGNSAPDKSGLPSDRFSAERTGGSVSTLTIQRTQQEDSAVYLCSSSYGNQPQHFGDGTRLSIL.

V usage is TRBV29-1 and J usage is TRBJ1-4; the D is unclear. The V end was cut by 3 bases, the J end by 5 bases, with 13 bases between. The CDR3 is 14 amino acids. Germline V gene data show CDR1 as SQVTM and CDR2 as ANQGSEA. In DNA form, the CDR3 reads TGCAGCGTTGATCTTGCAGGTGGAAATGAAAAACTGTTTTTT. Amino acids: CSVDLAGGNEKLFF.

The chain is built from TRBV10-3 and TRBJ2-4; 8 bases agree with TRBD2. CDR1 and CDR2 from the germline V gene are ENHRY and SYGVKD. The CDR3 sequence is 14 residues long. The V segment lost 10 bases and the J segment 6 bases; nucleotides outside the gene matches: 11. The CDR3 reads CASNTGGPGNIQYF. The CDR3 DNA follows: TGTGCCAGCAACACGGGGGGGCCGGGAAACATTCAGTACTTC.

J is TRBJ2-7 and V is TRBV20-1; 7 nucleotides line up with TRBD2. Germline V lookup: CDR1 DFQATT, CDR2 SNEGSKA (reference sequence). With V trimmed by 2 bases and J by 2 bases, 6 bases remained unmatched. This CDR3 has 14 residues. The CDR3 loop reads CSARLRGVTYEQYF. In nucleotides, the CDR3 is TGCAGTGCTAGATTACGGGGGGTTACCTACGAGCAGTACTTC.

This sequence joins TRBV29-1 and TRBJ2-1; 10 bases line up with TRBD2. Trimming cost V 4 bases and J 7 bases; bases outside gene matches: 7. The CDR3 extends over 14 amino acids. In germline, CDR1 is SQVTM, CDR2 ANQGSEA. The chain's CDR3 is CSVAGSGRRNEQFF. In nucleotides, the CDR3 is TGCAGCGTTGCGGGTAGCGGGAGGCGGAATGAGCAGTTCTTC.

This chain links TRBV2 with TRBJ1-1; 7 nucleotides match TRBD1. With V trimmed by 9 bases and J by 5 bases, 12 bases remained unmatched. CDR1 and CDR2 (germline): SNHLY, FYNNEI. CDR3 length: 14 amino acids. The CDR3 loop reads CASSTRRGNTEAFF. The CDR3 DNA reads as TGTGCCAGTTCTACCCGCAGGGGGAATACTGAAGCTTTCTTT.

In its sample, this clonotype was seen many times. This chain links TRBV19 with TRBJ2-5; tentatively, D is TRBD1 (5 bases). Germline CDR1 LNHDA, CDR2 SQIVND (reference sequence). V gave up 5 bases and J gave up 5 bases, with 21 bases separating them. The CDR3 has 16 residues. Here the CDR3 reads CASSAQSAAGRETQYF. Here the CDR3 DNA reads TGTGCCAGTAGTGCCCAATCTGCGGCAGGGCGGGAGACCCAGTACTTC.

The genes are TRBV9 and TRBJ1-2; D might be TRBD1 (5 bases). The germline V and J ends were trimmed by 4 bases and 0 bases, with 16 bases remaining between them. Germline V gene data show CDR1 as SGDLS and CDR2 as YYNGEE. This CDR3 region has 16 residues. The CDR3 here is CASSPGATFTNYGYTF. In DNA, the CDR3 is TGTGCCAGCAGCCCCGGGGCAACATTCACTAACTATGGCTACACCTTC. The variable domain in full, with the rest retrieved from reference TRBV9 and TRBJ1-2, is DSGVTQTPKHLITATGQRVTLRCSPRSGDLSVYWYQQSLDQGLQFLIQYYNGEERAKGNILERFSAQQFPDLHSELNLSSLELGDSALYFCASSPGATFTNYGYTFGSGTRLTVV.

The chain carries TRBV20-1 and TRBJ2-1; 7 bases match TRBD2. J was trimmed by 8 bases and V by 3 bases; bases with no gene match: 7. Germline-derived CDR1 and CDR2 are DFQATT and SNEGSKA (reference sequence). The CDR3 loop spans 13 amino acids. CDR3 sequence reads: CSASGLVLDEQFF. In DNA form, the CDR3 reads TGCAGTGCTAGTGGACTAGTTCTTGATGAGCAGTTCTTC.

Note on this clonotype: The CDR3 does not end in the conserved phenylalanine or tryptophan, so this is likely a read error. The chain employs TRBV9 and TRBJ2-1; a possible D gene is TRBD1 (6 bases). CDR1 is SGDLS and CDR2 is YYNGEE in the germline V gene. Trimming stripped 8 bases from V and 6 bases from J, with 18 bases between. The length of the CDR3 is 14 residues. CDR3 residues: CASSKNRAFNEQFL. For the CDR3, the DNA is TGTGCCAGTAGTAAGAACAGGGCGTTCAATGAGCAGTTCCTC.